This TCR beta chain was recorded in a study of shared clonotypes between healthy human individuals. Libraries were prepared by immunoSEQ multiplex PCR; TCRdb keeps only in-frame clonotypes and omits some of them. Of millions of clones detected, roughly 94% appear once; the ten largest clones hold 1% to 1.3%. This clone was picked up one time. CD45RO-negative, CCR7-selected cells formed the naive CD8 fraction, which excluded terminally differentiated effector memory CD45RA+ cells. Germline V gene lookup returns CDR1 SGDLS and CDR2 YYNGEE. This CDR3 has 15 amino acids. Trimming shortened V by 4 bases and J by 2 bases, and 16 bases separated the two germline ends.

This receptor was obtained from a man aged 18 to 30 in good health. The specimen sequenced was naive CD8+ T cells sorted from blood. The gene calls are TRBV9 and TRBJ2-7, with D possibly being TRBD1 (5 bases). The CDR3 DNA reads TGTGCCAGCAGCTCAGAGCAGGGATCAGCCTACGAGCAGTACTTC. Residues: CASSSEQGSAYEQYF.